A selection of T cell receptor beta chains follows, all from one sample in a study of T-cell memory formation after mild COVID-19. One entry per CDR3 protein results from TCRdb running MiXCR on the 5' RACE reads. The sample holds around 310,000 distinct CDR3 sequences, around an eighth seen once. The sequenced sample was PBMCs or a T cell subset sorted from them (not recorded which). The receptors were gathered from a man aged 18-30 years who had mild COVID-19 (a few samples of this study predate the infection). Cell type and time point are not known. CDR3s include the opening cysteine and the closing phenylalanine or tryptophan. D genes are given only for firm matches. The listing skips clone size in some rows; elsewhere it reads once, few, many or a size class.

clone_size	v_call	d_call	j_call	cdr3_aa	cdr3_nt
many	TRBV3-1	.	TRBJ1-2	CASSPGLNYGYTF	TGTGCCAGCAGCCCGGGACTTAACTATGGCTACACCTTC
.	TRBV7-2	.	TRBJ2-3	CASFWGLEFGGDTQYF	TGTGCCAGCTTTTGGGGGCTAGAGTTCGGAGGAGATACGCAGTATTTT
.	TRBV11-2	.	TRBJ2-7	CASSLDLAGPESYEQYF	TGTGCCAGCAGCTTAGATCTTGCAGGCCCCGAATCCTACGAGCAGTACTTC
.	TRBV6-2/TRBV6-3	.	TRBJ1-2	CASMGETFYGYTF	TGTGCCAGCATGGGGGAGACTTTCTATGGCTACACCTTC
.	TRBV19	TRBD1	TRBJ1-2	CASRTGGDGYTF	TGTGCCAGTAGGACAGGGGGCGATGGCTACACCTTC
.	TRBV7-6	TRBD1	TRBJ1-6	CASSLQQGANNSPLHF	TGTGCCAGCAGCTTACAACAGGGGGCCAATAATTCACCCCTCCACTTT
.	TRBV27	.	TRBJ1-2	CASSTGNAYGYTF	TGTGCCAGCAGTACGGGAAACGCCTATGGCTACACCTTC
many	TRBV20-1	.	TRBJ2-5	CSVAGEETQYF	TGCAGTGTGGCAGGGGAAGAGACCCAGTACTTC
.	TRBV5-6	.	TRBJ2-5	CASSLDRAETQYF	TGTGCCAGCAGCTTGGACAGGGCGGAGACCCAGTACTTC
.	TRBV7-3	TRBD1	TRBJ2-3	CASSLTDRGTDTQYF	TGTGCCAGCAGCTTAACGGACAGGGGGACAGATACGCAGTATTTT
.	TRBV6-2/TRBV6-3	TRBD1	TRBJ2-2	CASSPSDRARTGELFF	TGTGCCAGCAGTCCCTCGGACAGGGCGCGGACCGGGGAGCTGTTTTTT
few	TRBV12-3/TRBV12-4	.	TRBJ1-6	CASSEIVPPNSPLHF	TGTGCCAGCAGCGAGATTGTTCCCCCGAATTCACCCCTCCACTTT
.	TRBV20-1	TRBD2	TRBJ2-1	CSAELAGADNEQFF	TGCAGTGCAGAACTAGCGGGGGCGGACAATGAGCAGTTCTTC
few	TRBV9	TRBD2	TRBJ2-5	CASSVAASGGQETQYF	TGTGCCAGCAGCGTAGCGGCTAGCGGGGGCCAAGAGACCCAGTACTTC
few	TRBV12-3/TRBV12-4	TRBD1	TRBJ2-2	CASRPGTGGTGELFF	TGTGCCAGCAGACCCGGGACAGGGGGCACCGGGGAGCTGTTTTTT
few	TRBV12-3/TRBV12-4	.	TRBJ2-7	CAVTIGGPTTEQYF	TGTGCCGTGACGATAGGGGGGCCAACTACGGAGCAGTACTTC
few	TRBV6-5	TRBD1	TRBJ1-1	CASSYSMQGAKTEAFF	TGTGCCAGCAGTTACTCGATGCAGGGGGCAAAAACTGAAGCTTTCTTT
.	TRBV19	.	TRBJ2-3	CASSIFGLSTDTQYF	TGTGCCAGTAGTATTTTCGGTCTCAGCACAGATACGCAGTATTTT
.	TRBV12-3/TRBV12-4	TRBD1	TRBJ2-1	CASRPRTGSNLGQFF	TGTGCCAGCAGGCCGCGGACAGGTTCGAATTTAGGGCAGTTCTTC
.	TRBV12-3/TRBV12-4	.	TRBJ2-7	CASSSGRSSYEQYF	TGTGCCAGCAGTTCGGGTCGGAGCTCCTACGAGCAGTACTTC
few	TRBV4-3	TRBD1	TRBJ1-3	CASRQTGAGNTIYF	TGCGCCAGCAGGCAAACAGGGGCTGGAAACACCATATATTTT
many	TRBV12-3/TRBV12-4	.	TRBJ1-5	CASRLGTGDGQPQHF	TGTGCCAGCAGGCTCGGGACGGGAGATGGTCAGCCCCAGCATTTT
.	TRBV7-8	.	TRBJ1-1	CASSHGRGTEAFF	TGTGCCAGCAGCCACGGGCGGGGCACTGAAGCTTTCTTT
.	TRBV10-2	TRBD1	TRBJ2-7	CATLDRIEQYF	TGCGCCACCCTGGACAGGATTGAGCAGTACTTC
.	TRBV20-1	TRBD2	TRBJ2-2	CSGRTSGLTGELFF	TGCAGTGGCAGGACTAGCGGGTTAACCGGGGAGCTGTTTTTT
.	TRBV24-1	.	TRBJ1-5	CATSVQEGPQHF	TGTGCCACCAGTGTCCAAGAGGGGCCCCAGCATTTT
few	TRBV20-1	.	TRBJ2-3	CSARAGLNTQYF	TGCAGTGCTAGAGCGGGTCTGAATACGCAGTATTTT
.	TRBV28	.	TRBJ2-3	CASSIRIAGADTQYF	TGTGCCAGCAGTATCCGGATAGCAGGGGCAGATACGCAGTATTTT
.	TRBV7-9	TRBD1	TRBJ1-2	CASSPGQGRFGQGDRGALGGYTF	TGTGCCAGCAGCCCTGGACAGGGGCGCTTTGGGCAGGGGGACAGGGGCGCTTTGGGCGGCTACACCTTC
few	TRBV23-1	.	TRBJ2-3	CASSQSEGSSTDTQYF	TGCGCCAGCAGTCAATCTGAGGGCTCCAGCACAGATACGCAGTATTTT
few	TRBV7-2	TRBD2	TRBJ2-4	CASSPRGGLPNIQYF	TGTGCCAGCAGCCCCCGGGGGGGGCTTCCGAACATTCAGTACTTC
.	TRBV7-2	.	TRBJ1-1	CASSLTPDLNTEAFF	TGTGCCAGCAGCTTAACGCCGGACTTGAACACTGAAGCTTTCTTT
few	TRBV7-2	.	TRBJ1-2	CASSLQGRAGLGYTF	TGTGCCAGCAGCTTACAGGGTCGGGCCGGCTTGGGCTACACCTTC
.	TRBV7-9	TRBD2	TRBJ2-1	CASSRGLAGGLSYNEQFF	TGTGCCAGCAGCCGGGGGCTAGCGGGCGGCCTTTCCTACAATGAGCAGTTCTTC